This T cell receptor beta chain originates from a study of cytomegalovirus exposure and HLA in healthy donors. Study-level points and caveats: The likely explanation for a cluster of highly shared sequence variants was sequencing artifact. Within an earlier analysis, most TCR beta V segments proved productive either about 87% or about 30% of the time.

V shed 1 base and J shed 4 bases, with 9 bases lying between them. The V gene's germline CDR1 is MNHEY and CDR2 SMNVEV (reference sequence). The CDR3 consists of 14 residues. Use of 60 Vbeta and 13 Jbeta primers characterized the PCR. The repertoire was sequenced with immunoSEQ multiplex PCR; TCRdb's copy has only in-frame clones and lacks some. The table shows 250,000 to 350,000 clones, with about nine tenths occurring only once. A word on this clone: The antigen is not known.

The sequence came from a man aged 40-50 years in good health and CMV-seropositive. V is TRBV27 and J is TRBJ2-3; tentative D call: TRBD2 (5 bases). Sequencing input: PBMCs. This chain's CDR3 is CASSLLLAPDTQYF. For the CDR3, the DNA is TGTGCCAGCAGTTTATTGCTAGCCCCAGATACGCAGTATTTT.